This TCR beta chain appears in the sequencing data of a study of blood T cell repertoires in COVID-19. Study details: Acute-phase and convalescent COVID-19 samples originated in the United States, Italy and Spain. PBMCs, B-cell-depleted T cells, or T cells were the source of the cDNA or gDNA that made up the material.

CDR3 length equals 14 residues. Losses at the gene ends were 6 bases for V and 7 bases for J; bases not matched to a gene: 6. Germline values: CDR1 SNHLY, CDR2 FYNNEI. As processed by the authors: Reference gene primer amplification in the assay estimated nucleated cell counts. The data were produced by immunoSEQ multiplex PCR, yet TCRdb's version contains in-frame clones alone and is incomplete. For V, J and clone size, that table is used; D and trimming come from the DNA. The repertoire holds roughly 42,000 clones, with 87% as singletons. The sequence came from a man aged 55 to 70 with acute or convalescent COVID-19. Specimen: peripheral blood. This chain uses TRBV2 with TRBJ1-6; 7 bases match TRBD1. CDR3 protein: CASSRDSPNSPLHF. In DNA, the CDR3 is TGTGCCAGCAGCCGGGACAGCCCGAATTCACCCCTCCACTTT.